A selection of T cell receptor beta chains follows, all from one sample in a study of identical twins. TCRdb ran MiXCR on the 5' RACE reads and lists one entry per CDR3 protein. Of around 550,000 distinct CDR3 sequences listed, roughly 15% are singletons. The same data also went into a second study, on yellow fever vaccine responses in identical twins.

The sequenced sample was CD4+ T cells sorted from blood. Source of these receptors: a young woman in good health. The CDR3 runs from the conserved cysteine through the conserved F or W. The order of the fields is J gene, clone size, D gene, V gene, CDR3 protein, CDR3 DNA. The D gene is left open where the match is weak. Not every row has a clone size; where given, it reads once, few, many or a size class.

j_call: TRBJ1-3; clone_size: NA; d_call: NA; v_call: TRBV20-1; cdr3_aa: CSARDSLRGGNTIYF; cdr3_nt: TGCAGTGCTAGAGATTCCCTAAGAGGTGGAAACACCATATATTTT
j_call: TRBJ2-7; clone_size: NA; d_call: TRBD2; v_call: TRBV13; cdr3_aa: CASSWRLAGGTRRNEQYF; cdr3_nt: TGCGCCAGCAGCTGGAGACTAGCGGGAGGGACCCGGCGAAACGAGCAGTACTTC
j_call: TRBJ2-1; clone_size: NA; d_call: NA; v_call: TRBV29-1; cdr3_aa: CSVEEGLVEQFF; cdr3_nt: TGCAGCGTTGAAGAGGGGTTGGTCGAGCAGTTCTTC
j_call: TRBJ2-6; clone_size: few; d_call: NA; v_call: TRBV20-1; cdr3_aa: CSARPRGITSGANVLTF; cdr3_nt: TGCAGTGCTAGGCCCCGGGGTATCACCTCTGGGGCCAACGTCCTGACTTTC
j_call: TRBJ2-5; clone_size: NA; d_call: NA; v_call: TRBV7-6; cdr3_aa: CASSLAPFEGTQYF; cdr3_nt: TGTGCCAGCAGCTTAGCACCGTTCGAGGGGACCCAGTACTTC
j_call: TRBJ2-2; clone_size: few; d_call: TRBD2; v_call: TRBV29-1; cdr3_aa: CSVSTSGRGNTGELFF; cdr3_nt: TGCAGCGTTTCAACTAGCGGGAGGGGGAACACCGGGGAGCTGTTTTTT
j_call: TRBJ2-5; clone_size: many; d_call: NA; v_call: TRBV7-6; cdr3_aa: CASSPAEGTGTQYF; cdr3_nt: TGTGCCAGCAGCCCCGCAGAGGGCACAGGGACCCAGTACTTC
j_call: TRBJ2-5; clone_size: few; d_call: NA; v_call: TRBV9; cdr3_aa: CASSGVGRETQYF; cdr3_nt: TGTGCCAGCAGCGGTGTAGGACGAGAGACCCAGTACTTC
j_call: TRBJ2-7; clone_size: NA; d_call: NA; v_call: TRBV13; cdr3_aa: CASSLQTATFYEQYF; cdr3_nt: TGTGCCAGCAGCTTGCAGACAGCCACCTTCTACGAGCAGTACTTC
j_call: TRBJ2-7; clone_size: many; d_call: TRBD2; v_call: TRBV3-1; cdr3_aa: CASSQGTSGEQYF; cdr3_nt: TGTGCCAGCAGCCAGGGGACTAGCGGCGAGCAGTACTTC
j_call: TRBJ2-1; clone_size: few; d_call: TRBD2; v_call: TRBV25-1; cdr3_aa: CASTGLVDNEQFF; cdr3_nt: TGTGCCAGCACTGGACTAGTGGATAATGAGCAGTTCTTC
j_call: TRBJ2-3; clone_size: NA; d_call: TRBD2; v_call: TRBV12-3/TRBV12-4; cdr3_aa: CASSLSRGGRGTDTQYF; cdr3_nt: TGTGCCAGCAGTTTAAGTCGGGGGGGCCGCGGCACAGATACGCAGTATTTT
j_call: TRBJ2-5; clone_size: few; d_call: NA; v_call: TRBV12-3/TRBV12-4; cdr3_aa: CASSLVGEETQYF; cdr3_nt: TGTGCCAGCAGTTTAGTTGGGGAGGAGACCCAGTACTTC
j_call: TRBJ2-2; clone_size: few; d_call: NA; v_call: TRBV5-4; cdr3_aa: CASSLKESNTGELFF; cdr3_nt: TGTGCCAGCAGCTTGAAGGAATCGAACACCGGGGAGCTGTTTTTT
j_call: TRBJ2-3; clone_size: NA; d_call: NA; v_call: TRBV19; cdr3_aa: CASSHGSRTDTQYF; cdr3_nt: TGTGCCAGTAGTCACGGGAGCCGCACAGATACGCAGTATTTT
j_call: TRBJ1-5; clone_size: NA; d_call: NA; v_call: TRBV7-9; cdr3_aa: CASSGGMGNQPQHF; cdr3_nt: TGTGCCAGCAGCGGGGGTATGGGCAATCAGCCCCAGCATTTT
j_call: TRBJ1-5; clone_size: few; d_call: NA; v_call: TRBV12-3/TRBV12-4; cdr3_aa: CASSLVGGSQHF; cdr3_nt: TGTGCCAGCAGTTTAGTGGGGGGGTCCCAGCATTTT
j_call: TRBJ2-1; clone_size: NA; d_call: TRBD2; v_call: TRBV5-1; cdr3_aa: CASSLSGRAGDEQFF; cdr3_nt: TGCGCCAGCAGCCTTAGCGGGAGAGCGGGCGATGAGCAGTTCTTC
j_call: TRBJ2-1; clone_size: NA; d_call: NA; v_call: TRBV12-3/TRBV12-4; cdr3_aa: CASSYTGYNEQFF; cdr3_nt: TGTGCCAGCAGTTACACAGGGTACAATGAGCAGTTCTTC
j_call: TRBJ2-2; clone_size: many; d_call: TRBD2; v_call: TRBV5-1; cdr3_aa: CASSSGANTGELFF; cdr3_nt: TGTGCCAGCAGTAGCGGGGCGAACACCGGGGAGCTGTTTTTT
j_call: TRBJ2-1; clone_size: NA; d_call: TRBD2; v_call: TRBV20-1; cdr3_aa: CSAQGLAGGRYNEQFF; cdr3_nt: TGCAGTGCGCAGGGACTAGCGGGGGGGCGATACAATGAGCAGTTCTTC
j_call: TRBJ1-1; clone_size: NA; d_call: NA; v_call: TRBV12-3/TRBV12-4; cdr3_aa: CASSTSDRNTEAFF; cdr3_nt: TGTGCCAGCAGTACCTCGGACAGGAACACTGAAGCTTTCTTT
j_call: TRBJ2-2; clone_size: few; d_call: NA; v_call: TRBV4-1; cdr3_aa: CASSQGTGAVTGELFF; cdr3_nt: TGCGCCAGCAGCCAAGGAACGGGAGCGGTCACCGGGGAGCTGTTTTTT
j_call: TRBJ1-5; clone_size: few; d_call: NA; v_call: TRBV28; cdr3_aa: CASTTQNWGVRGSQPQHF; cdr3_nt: TGTGCCAGCACCACACAAAATTGGGGGGTCAGGGGATCTCAGCCCCAGCATTTT
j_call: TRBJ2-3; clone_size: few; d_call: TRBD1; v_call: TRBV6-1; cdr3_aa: CASSASRGQRQYF; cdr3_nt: TGTGCCAGCAGTGCCTCACGGGGACAGCGGCAGTATTTT
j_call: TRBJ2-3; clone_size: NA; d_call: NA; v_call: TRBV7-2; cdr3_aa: CASSLVLRTDTQYF; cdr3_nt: TGTGCCAGCAGCTTAGTTCTGCGCACAGATACGCAGTATTTT
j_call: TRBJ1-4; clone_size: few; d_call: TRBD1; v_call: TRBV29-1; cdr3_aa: CSGRTGGTSEKLFF; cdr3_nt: TGCAGCGGAAGGACAGGGGGCACTAGTGAAAAACTGTTTTTT
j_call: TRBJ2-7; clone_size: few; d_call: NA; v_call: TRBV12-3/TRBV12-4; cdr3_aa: CASSTPAGNEQYF; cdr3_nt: TGTGCCAGCAGTACCCCAGCCGGCAACGAGCAGTACTTC
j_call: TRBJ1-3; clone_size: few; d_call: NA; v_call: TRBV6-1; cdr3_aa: CASRGSSGNTIYF; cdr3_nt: TGTGCCAGCAGAGGTAGCTCTGGAAACACCATATATTTT
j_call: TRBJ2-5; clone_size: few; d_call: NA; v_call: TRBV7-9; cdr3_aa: CASSPLAGRETQYF; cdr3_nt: TGTGCCAGCAGCCCTCTTGCAGGGAGAGAGACCCAGTACTTC
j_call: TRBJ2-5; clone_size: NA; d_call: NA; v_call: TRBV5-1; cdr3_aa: CASSLGTLSSETQYF; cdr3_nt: TGCGCCAGCAGCCTTGGGACCCTGAGTTCAGAGACCCAGTACTTC
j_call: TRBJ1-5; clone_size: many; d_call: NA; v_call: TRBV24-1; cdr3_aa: CATSWAANQPQHF; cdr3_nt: TGTGCCACCAGTTGGGCAGCAAATCAGCCCCAGCATTTT
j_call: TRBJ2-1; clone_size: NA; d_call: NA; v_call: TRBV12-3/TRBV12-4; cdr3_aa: CASRQGYNEQFF; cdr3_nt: TGTGCCAGCAGGCAGGGTTACAATGAGCAGTTCTTC
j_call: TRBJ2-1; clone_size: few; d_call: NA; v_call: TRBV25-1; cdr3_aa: CASSWGALAYNEQFF; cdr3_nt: TGTGCCAGCAGTTGGGGGGCGTTGGCCTACAATGAGCAGTTCTTC
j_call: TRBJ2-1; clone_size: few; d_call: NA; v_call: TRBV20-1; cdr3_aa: CSAPDSRNSYNEQFF; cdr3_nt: TGCAGTGCACCTGACTCCCGGAACTCCTACAATGAGCAGTTCTTC
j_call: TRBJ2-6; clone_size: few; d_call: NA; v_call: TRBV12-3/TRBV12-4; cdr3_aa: CASSLSDSSGANVLTF; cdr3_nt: TGTGCCAGCAGTTTAAGCGACAGCTCTGGGGCCAACGTCCTGACTTTC
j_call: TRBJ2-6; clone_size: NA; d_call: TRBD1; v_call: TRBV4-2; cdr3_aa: CASSLGQGTSGANVLTF; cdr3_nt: TGTGCCAGCAGCCTGGGACAGGGAACCTCTGGGGCCAACGTCCTGACTTTC
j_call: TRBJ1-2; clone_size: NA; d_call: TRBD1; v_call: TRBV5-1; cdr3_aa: CASSLQQGGNGYTF; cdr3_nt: TGCGCCAGCAGCTTGCAACAGGGGGGAAATGGCTACACCTTC
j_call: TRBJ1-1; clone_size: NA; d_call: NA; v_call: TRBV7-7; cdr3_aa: CASSKQRNTEAFF; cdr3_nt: TGTGCCAGCAGCAAGCAGAGGAACACTGAAGCTTTCTTT
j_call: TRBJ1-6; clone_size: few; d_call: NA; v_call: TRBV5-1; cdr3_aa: CASSPASSYNSPLHF; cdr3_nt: TGCGCCAGCAGCCCAGCCAGCTCCTATAATTCACCCCTCCACTTT
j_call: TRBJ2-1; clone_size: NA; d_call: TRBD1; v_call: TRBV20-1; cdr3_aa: CSARAGQGYYNEQFF; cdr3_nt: TGCAGTGCTAGGGCGGGACAGGGGTACTACAATGAGCAGTTCTTC
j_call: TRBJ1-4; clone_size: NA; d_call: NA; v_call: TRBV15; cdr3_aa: CATSRPTREKLFF; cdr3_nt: TGTGCCACCAGCAGACCAACTCGCGAAAAACTGTTTTTT
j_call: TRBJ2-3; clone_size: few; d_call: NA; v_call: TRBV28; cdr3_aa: CASSLSSLWRQSLTDTQYF; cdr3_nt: TGTGCCAGCAGTTTAAGTTCCTTGTGGAGACAGAGCCTCACAGATACGCAGTATTTT
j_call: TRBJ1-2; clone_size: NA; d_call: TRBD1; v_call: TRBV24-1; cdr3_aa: CATSDSPGQGNGYTF; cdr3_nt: TGTGCCACCAGTGATTCACCGGGACAGGGGAATGGCTACACCTTC
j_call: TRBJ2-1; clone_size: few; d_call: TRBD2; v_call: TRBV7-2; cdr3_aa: CASSHNSGGVRNEQFF; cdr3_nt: TGTGCCAGCAGTCACAATAGCGGGGGGGTGAGGAATGAGCAGTTCTTC
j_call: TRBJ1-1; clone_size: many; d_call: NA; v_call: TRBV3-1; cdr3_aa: CASTPSVGEAFF; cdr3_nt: TGTGCCAGCACCCCGTCGGTGGGTGAAGCTTTCTTT
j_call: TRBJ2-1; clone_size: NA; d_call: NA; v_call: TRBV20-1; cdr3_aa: CSARGRHSSYNEQFF; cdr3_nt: TGCAGTGCTAGAGGGCGACACAGCTCCTACAATGAGCAGTTCTTC
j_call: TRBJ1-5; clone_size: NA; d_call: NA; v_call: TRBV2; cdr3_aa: CASKGDSNQPQHF; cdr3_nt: TGTGCCAGCAAGGGCGACAGTAATCAGCCCCAGCATTTT
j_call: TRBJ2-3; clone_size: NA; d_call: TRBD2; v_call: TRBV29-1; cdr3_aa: CSGRLAGLTDTQYF; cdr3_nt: TGCAGCGGGAGACTAGCGGGGCTCACAGATACGCAGTATTTT
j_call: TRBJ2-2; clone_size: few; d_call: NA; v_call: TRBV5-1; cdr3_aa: CASSLNFLVGGSPTGELFF; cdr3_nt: TGCGCCAGCAGCTTGAACTTCTTGGTAGGGGGTAGTCCCACCGGGGAGCTGTTTTTT
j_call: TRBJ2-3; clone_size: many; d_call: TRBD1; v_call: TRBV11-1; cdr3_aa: CASSFPGGGTGTTDTQYF; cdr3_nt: TGTGCCAGCAGCTTCCCCGGGGGTGGGACAGGGACCACAGATACGCAGTATTTT
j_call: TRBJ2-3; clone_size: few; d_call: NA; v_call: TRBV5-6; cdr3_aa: CASSSVEDNTQYF; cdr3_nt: TGTGCCAGCAGCTCGGTAGAAGATAATACGCAGTATTTT
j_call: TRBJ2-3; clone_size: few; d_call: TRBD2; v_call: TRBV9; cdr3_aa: CASSSQSGGGTDTQYF; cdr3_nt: TGTGCCAGCAGCTCCCAGAGCGGGGGGGGAACAGATACGCAGTATTTT
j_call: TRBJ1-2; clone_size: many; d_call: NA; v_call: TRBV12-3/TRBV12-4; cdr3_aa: CASSSPLLDGYTF; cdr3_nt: TGTGCCAGCAGTTCCCCCCTGCTGGATGGCTACACCTTC